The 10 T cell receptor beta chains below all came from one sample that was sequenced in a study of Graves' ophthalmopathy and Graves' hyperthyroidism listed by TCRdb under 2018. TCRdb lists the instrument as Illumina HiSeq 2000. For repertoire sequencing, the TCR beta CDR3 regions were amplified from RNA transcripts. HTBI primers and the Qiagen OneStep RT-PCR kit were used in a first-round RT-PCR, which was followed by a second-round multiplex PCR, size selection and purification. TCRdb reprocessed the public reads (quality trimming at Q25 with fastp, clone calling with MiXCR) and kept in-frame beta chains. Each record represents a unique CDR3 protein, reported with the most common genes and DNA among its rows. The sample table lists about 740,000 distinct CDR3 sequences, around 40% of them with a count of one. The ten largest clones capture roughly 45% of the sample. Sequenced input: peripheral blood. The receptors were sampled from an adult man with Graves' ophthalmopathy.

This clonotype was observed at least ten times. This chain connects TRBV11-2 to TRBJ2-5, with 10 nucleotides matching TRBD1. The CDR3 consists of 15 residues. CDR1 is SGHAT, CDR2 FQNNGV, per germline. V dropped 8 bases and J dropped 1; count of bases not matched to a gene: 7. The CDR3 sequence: CASGRDRGSQETQYF. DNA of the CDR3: TGTGCCAGCGGCCGGGACAGGGGAAGCCAAGAGACCCAGTACTTC.

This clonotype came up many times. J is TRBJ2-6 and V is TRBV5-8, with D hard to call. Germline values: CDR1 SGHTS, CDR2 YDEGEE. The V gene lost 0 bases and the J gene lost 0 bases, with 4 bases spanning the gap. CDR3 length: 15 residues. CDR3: CASSLDNSGANVLTF. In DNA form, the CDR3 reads TGTGCCAGCAGCTTGGACAACTCTGGGGCCAACGTCCTGACTTTC.

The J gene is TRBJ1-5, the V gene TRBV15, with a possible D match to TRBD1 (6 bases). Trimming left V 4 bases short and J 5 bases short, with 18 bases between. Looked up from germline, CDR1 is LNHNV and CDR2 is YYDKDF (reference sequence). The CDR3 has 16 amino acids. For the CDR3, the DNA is TGTGCCACCAGCACACCTCGGGCAGGGGCGCATCAGCCCCAGCATTTT. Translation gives CATSTPRAGAHQPQHF. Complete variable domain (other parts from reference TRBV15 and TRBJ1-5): DAMVIQNPRYQVTQFGKPVTLSCSQTLNHNVMYWYQQKSSQAPKLLFHYYDKDFNNEADTPDNFQSRRPNTSFCFLDIRSPGLGDTAMYLCATSTPRAGAHQPQHFGDGTRLSIL.

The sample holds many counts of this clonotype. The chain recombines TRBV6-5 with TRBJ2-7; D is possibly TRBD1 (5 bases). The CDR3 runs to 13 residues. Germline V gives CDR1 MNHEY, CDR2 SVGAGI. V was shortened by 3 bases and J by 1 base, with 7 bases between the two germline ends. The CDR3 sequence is CASSYTGSYEQYF. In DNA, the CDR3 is TGTGCCAGCAGTTATACAGGTTCCTACGAGCAGTACTTC.

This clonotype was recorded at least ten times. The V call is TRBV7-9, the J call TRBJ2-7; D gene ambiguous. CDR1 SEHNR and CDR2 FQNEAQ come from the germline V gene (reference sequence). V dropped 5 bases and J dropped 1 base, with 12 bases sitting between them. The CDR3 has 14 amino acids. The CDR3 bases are TGTGCCAGCAGCGCGTGGGGAAAATCCTACGAGCAGTACTTC. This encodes CASSAWGKSYEQYF.

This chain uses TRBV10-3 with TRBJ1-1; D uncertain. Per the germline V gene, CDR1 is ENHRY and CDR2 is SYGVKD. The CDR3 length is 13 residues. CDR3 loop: CVSSLPRMTEAFF. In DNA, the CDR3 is TGTGTCAGCAGCCTGCCCCGTATGACTGAAGCTTTCTTT.

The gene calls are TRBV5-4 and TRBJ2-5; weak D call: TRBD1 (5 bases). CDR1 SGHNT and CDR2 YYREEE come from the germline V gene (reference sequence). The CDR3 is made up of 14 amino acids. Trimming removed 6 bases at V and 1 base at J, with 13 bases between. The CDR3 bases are TGTGCCAGCAACGCAAACCAGGGCCAAGAGACCCAGTACTTC. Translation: CASNANQGQETQYF.

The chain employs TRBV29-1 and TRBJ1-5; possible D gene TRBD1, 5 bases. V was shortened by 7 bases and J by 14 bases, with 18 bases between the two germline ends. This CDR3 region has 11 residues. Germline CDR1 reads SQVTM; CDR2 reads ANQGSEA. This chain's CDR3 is CSARTNPAEHF. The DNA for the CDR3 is TGCAGCGCACGGACAAACCCCGCCGAGCATTTT.

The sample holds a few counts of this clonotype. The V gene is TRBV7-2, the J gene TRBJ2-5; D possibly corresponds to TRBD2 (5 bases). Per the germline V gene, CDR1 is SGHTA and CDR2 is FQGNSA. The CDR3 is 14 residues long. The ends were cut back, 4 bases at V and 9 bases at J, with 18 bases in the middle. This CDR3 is CASSYRGALGAQYF. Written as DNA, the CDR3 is TGTGCCAGCAGCTACCGGGGTGCACTTGGGGCCCAGTACTTC.

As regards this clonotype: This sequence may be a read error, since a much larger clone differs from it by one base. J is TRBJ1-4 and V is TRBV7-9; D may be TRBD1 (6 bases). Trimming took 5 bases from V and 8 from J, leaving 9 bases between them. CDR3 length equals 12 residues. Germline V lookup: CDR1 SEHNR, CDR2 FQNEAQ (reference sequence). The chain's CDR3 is CASSGGGEKLFF. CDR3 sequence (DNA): TGTGCCAGCAGCGGGGGCGGCGAAAAACTGTTTTTT. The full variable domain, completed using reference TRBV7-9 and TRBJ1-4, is DTGVSQNPRHKITKRGQNVTFRCDPISEHNRLYWYRQTLGQGPEFLTYFQNEAQLEKSRLLSDRFSAERPKGSFSTLEIQRTEQGDSAMYLCASSGGGEKLFFGSGTQLSVL.